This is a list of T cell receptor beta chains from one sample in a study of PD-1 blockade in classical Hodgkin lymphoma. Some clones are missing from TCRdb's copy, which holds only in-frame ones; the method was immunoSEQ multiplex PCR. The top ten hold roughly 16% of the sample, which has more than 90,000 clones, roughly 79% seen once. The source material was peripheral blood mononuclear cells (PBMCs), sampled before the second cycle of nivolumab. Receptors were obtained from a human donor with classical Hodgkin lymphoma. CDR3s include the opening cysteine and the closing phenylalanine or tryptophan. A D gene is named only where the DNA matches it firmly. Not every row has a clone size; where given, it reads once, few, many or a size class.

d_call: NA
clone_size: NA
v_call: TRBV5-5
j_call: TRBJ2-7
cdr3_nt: TGTGCCAGCAGCTTGGTAGGCAGCAACTCCTACGAGCAGTACTTC
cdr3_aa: CASSLVGSNSYEQYF

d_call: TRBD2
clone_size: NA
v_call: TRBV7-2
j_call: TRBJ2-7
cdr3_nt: TGTGCCAGCAGCCCAGGACTAGCCCCCTACGAGCAGTACTTC
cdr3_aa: CASSPGLAPYEQYF

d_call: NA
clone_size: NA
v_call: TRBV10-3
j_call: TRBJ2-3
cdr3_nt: TGTGCCATCAGTGCCGGGAGACCCCAGAGTTATTTT
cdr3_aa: CAISAGRPQSYF

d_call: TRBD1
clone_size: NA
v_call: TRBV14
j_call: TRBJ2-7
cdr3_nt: TGTGCCAGCAGCCCCTTGGGACAGGGGGCCGAGGAGCAGTACTTC
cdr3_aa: CASSPLGQGAEEQYF

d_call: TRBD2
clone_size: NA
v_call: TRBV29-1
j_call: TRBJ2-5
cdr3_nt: TGCAGCGTCTCGCCTAGCGGGAGCTGGGAGGAGACCCAGTACTTC
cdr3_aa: CSVSPSGSWEETQYF

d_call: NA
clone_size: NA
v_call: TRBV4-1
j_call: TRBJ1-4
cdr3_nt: TGCGCCAGCAGCCAAGTGGGGGCGCGAGGTAATGAAAAACTGTTTTTT
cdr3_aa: CASSQVGARGNEKLFF

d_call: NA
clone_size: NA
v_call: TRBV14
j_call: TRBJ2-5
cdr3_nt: TGTGCCAGCAGCCAAGATGTTAGGGAGACCCAGTACTTC
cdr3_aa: CASSQDVRETQYF

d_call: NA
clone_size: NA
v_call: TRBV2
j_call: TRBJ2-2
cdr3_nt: TGTGCCAGCACCAAGAGGTTGGCTAGCATCACCGGGGAGCTGTTTTTT
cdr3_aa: CASTKRLASITGELFF

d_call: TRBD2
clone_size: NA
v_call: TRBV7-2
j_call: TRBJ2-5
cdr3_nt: TGTGCCAGCAGCGTCCGACTAGCGGGCCAAGAGACCCAGTACTTC
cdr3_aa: CASSVRLAGQETQYF

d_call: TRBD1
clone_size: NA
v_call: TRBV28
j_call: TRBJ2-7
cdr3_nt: TGTGCCAGCAGGACAGGGGGTTACGAGCAGTACTTC
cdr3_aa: CASRTGGYEQYF

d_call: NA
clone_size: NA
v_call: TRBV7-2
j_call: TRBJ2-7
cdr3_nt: TGTGCCAGCAGCTTGGGGCGGGCCCTCTACGAGCAGTACTTC
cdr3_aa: CASSLGRALYEQYF

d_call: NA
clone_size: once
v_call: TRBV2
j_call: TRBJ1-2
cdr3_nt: TGTGCCAGCAGTGGCGGACCCCAATCCTATGGCTACACCTTC
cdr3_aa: CASSGGPQSYGYTF

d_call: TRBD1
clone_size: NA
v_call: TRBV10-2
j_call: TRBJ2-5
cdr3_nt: TGCGCCAGCAATGACAGGGGTGGAGAAGAGACCCAGTACTTC
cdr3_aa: CASNDRGGEETQYF

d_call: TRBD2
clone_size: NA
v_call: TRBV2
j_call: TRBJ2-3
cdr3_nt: TGTGCCAGCAGGTCCGGGACTAGCGGGAGACGGACAGATACGCAGTATTTT
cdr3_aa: CASRSGTSGRRTDTQYF

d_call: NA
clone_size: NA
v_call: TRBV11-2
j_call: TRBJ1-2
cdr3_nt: TGTGCCAGCAGCCCAACCGGGGACAAGGGGCTTGGGGGCTATGGCTACACCTTC
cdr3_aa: CASSPTGDKGLGGYGYTF

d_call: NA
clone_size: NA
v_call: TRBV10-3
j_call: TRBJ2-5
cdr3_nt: TGTGCCATCAGTGAGTCAGACACTGGGGAGACCCAGTACTTC
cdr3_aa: CAISESDTGETQYF

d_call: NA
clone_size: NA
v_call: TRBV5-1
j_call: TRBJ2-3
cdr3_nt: TGCGCCAGCAGACGAGCACAAATCACAGATACGCAGTATTTT
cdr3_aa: CASRRAQITDTQYF

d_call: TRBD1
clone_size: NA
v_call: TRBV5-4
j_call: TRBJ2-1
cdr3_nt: TGTGCCAGCAGCATGGACAGGGGACCCTACAATGAGCAGTTCTTC
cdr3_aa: CASSMDRGPYNEQFF